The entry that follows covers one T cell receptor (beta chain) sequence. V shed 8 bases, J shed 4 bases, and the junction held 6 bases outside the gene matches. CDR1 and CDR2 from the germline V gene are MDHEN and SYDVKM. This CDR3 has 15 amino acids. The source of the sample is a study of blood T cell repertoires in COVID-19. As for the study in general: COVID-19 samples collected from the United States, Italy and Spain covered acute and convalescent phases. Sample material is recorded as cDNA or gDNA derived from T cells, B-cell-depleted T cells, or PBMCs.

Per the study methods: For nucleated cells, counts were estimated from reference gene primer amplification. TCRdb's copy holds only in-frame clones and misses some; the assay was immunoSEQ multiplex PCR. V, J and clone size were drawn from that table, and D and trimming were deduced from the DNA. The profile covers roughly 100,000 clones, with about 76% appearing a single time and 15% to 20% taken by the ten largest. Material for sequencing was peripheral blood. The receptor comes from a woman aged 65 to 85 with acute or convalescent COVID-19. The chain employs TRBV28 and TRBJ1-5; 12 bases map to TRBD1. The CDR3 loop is CASGTGGLGNQPQHF. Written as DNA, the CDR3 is TGTGCCAGCGGGACAGGGGGCCTGGGGAATCAGCCCCAGCATTTT.